The rows below give T cell receptor beta chains drawn from one sample of a study of control samples from healthy donors and cancer patients. Here immunoSEQ multiplex PCR was the method, and the copy in TCRdb shows in-frame clones only, minus some. This table holds roughly 160,000 clones, approximately 94% found once. The sample was PBMCs. Every receptor here comes from a man aged 60 to 75 with colorectal cancer. CDR3s leave out the opening cysteine and the closing phenylalanine or tryptophan.

V gene,J gene,CDR3 protein
TRBV10-3,TRBJ1-2,AIKADQANYGYT
TRBV5-1,TRBJ2-3,ASSLTRFTDTQY
TRBV5-1,TRBJ2-7,ASSYLTGTASGEQY
TRBV6-5,TRBJ1-3,ATGQGAFGNTIY
TRBV6-6,TRBJ1-2,ASSRGGSYGYT
TRBV29-1,TRBJ1-1,SVARGAAEAF
TRBV6-5,TRBJ2-7,ASSYSGGGYEQY
TRBV5-4,TRBJ1-2,ASSLGGRTYYGYT
TRBV2,TRBJ2-5,ASRFFRTGGLKTQY
TRBV20-1,TRBJ1-1,SASSFRATEAF
TRBV7-9,TRBJ1-4,ASSFGQQDEKLF
TRBV11-2,TRBJ1-1,ASSSGTGKNTEAF
TRBV19,TRBJ1-4,ASSRQAKLF
TRBV5-4,TRBJ2-5,ASSSASTKETQY
TRBV5-1,TRBJ2-6,ASSLAGQGFSGANVLT
TRBV19,TRBJ2-5,ASSISTAQETQY
TRBV6-1,TRBJ2-7,ASSYGRHLYEQY
TRBV4-1,TRBJ1-1,ASSKTGGRPEAF
TRBV2,TRBJ1-6,ASSAGQGARSPLH
TRBV4-1,TRBJ2-1,ASSQYLAGGPNEQF
TRBV9,TRBJ2-7,ASSGTGAHEQY
TRBV7-2,TRBJ1-2,ASSPIGGRAHYGYT
TRBV19,TRBJ2-2,ASSLVEGTGELF
TRBV7-2,TRBJ1-2,ASSIGSGYGYT
TRBV11-2,TRBJ1-3,ASSLTRQGGNTIY
TRBV24-1,TRBJ1-2,ATSGNTLNYGYT
TRBV30,TRBJ1-2,AWSDTYGYT
TRBV5-4,TRBJ2-5,ASSSELGTAQETQY
TRBV7-9,TRBJ1-1,ASSWTGPTEAF
TRBV5-1,TRBJ1-4,ASSLATNEKLF
TRBV7-9,TRBJ1-3,ASSLAAGRGNTIY
TRBV7-2,TRBJ1-3,ASSLTGAGNTIY
TRBV10-1,TRBJ1-1,ASSQGQGTEAF
TRBV5-4,TRBJ2-2,ASSPPRGRDTGELF
TRBV11-2,TRBJ2-5,ASSRTSGGQSETQY
TRBV7-9,TRBJ2-7,ASSLGTAISYEQY
TRBV7-2,TRBJ2-7,ASSYGQNYEQY
TRBV6-5,TRBJ1-1,ASSPFSNRATEAF
TRBV6-1,TRBJ1-2,ASSDTTGSNYGYT
TRBV7-9,TRBJ1-6,ASSPQGGNSPLH
TRBV6-5,TRBJ1-2,ASQYERGSKGGYT
TRBV29-1,TRBJ1-1,SVGTTGNTEAF
TRBV7-6,TRBJ1-5,ASSLTPDQPQH
TRBV24-1,TRBJ2-3,ATASGGGLDTQY
TRBV6-5,TRBJ1-4,ASSYGGANEKLF
TRBV19,TRBJ2-2,ASSIRPGARNTGELF
TRBV6-5,TRBJ2-3,ASTKGQGPTDTQY
TRBV30,TRBJ2-3,AWSVGQGPDTQY
TRBV3-1/TRBV3-2,TRBJ1-5,ASSQGGNSNQPQH
TRBV7-9,TRBJ1-2,ASSFRDSYGYT
TRBV27,TRBJ1-2,ASSPVGYGYT
TRBV30,TRBJ2-5,GAAPGPVDQY
TRBV7-6,TRBJ1-3,ASSLAEGIYGNTIY
TRBV18,TRBJ2-1,ASSPARGGAYNEQF